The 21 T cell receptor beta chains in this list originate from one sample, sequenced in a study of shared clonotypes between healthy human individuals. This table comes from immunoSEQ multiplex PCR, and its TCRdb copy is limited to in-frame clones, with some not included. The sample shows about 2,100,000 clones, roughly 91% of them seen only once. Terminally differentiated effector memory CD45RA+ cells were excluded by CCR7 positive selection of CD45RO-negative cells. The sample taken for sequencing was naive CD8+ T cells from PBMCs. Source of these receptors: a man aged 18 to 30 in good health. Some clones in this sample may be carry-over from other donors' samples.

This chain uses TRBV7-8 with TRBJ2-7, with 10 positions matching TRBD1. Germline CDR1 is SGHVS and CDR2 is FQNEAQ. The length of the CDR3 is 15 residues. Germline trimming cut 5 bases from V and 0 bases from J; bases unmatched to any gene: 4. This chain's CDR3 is CASSRWTGGSYEQYF. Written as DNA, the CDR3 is TGTGCCAGCAGCAGATGGACAGGGGGCTCCTACGAGCAGTACTTC.

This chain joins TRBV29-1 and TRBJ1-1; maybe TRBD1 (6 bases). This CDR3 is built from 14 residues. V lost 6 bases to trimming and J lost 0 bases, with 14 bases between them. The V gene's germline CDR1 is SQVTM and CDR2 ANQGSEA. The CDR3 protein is CSVMGGELNTEAFF. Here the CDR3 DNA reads TGCAGCGTGATGGGGGGCGAACTGAACACTGAAGCTTTCTTT.

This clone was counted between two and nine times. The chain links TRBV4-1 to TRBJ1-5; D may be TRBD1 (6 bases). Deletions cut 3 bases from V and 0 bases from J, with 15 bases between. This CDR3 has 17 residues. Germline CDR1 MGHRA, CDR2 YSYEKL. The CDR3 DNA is TGCGCCAGCAGCCAGGCCGGGACACCCTATAGCAATCAGCCCCAGCATTTT. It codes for CASSQAGTPYSNQPQHF.

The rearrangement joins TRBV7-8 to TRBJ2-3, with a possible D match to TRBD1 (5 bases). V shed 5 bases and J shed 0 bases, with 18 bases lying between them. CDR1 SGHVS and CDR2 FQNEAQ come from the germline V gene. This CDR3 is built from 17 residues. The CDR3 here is CASSKGVYGSSTDTQYF. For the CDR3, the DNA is TGTGCCAGCAGCAAAGGGGTGTACGGGTCTAGCACAGATACGCAGTATTTT.

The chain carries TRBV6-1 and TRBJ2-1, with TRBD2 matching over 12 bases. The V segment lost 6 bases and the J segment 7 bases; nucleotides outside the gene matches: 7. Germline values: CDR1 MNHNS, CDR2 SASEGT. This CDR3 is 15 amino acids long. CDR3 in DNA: TGTGCCAGCAGGGAGACTAGCGGGAGTTTAAATGAGCAGTTCTTC. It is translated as CASRETSGSLNEQFF.

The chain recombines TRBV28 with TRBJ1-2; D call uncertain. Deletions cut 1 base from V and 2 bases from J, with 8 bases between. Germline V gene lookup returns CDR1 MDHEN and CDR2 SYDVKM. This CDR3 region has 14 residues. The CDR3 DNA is TGTGCCAGCAGTTTATTATCAGCGAACTATGGCTACACCTTC. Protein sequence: CASSLLSANYGYTF.

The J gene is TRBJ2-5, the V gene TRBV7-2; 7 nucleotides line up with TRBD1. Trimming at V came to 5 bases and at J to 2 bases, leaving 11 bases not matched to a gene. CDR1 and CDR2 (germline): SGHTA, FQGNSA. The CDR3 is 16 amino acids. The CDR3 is CASSSRQGMEQETQYF. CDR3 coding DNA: TGTGCCAGCAGCAGCCGACAGGGAATGGAACAAGAGACCCAGTACTTC.

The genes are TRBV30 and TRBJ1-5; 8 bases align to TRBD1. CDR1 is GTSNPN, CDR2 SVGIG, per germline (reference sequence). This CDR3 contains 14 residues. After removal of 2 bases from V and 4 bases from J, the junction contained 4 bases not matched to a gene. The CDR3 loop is CAWSWTGFNQPQHF. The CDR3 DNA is TGTGCCTGGAGTTGGACAGGGTTTAATCAGCCCCAGCATTTT.

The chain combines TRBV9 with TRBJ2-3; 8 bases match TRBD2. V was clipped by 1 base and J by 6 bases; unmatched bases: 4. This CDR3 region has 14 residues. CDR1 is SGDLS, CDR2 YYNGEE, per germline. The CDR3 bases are TGTGCCAGCAGCGTAAGCGGGAGCCTCGATACGCAGTATTTT. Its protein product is CASSVSGSLDTQYF. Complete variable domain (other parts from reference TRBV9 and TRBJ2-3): DSGVTQTPKHLITATGQRVTLRCSPRSGDLSVYWYQQSLDQGLQFLIQYYNGEERAKGNILERFSAQQFPDLHSELNLSSLELGDSALYFCASSVSGSLDTQYFGPGTRLTVL.

CDR3 DNA: TGTGCCAGCAGTCTACAGGGTTACTCTGGAAACACCATATATTTT. Protein product: CASSLQGYSGNTIYF. The chain links TRBV28 to TRBJ1-3, with a weak D call TRBD1 (6 bases). V shed 5 bases and J shed 0 bases, with 11 bases lying between them. Germline V gene lookup returns CDR1 MDHEN and CDR2 SYDVKM. CDR3 length equals 15 residues.

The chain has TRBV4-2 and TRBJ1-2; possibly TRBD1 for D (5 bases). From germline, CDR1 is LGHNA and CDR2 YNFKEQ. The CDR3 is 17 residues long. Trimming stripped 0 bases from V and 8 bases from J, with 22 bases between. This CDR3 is CASSQDLSRDLGRGYTF. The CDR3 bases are TGTGCCAGCAGCCAAGACCTTTCTCGGGACCTAGGACGGGGCTACACCTTC.

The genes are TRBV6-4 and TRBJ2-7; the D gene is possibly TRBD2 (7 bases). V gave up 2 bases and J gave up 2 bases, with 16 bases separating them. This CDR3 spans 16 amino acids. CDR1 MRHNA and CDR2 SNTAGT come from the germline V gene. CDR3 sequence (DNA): TGTGCCAGCAGTGACGCTCCCTTCGGGGGGCCCTACGAGCAGTACTTC. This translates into CASSDAPFGGPYEQYF.

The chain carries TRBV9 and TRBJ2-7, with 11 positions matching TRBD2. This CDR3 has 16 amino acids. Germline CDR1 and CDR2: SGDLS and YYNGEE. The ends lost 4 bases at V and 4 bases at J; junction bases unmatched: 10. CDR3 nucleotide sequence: TGTGCCAGCAGCCCAACCGGGACTAGCGGTGGGTACGAGCAGTACTTC. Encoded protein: CASSPTGTSGGYEQYF.

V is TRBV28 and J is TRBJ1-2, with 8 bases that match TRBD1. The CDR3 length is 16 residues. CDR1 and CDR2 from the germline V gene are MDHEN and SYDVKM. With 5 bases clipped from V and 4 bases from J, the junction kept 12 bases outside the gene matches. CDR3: CASSTRPTGATYGYTF. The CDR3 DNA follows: TGTGCCAGCAGTACTCGGCCGACAGGGGCCACCTATGGCTACACCTTC.

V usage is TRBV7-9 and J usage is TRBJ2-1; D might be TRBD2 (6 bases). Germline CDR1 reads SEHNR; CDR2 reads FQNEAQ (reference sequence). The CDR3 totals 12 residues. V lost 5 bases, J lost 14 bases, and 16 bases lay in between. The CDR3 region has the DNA TGTGCCAGCAGCCACGCTCCGGGACTCGAGTTCTTC. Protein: CASSHAPGLEFF.

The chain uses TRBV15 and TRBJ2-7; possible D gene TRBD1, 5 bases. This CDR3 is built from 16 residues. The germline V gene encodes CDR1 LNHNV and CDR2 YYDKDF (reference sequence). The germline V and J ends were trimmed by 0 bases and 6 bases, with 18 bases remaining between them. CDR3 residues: CATSRESPGIIGEQYF. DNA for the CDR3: TGTGCCACCAGCAGAGAATCCCCAGGGATTATAGGCGAGCAGTACTTC.

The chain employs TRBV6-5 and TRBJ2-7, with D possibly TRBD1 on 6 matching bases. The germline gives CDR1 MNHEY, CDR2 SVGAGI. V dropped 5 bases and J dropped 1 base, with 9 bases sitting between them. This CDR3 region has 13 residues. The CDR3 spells CASSGTISYEQYF. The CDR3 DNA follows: TGTGCCAGCAGTGGGACAATTTCCTACGAGCAGTACTTC.

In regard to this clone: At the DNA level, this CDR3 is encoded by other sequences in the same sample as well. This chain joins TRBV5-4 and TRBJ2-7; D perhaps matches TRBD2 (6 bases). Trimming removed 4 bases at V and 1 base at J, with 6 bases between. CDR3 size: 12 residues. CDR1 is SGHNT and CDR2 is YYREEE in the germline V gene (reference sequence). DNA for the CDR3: TGTGCCAGCAGCGCGGGGTCCTACGAGCAGTACTTC. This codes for CASSAGSYEQYF.

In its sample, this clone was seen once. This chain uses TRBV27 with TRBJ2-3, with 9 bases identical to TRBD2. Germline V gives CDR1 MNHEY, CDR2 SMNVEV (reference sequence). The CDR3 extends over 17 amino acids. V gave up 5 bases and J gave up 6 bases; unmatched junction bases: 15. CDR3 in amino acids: CASSLTPGLARRDTQYF. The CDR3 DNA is TGTGCCAGCAGTCTTACCCCGGGACTAGCCCGCCGGGATACGCAGTATTTT.

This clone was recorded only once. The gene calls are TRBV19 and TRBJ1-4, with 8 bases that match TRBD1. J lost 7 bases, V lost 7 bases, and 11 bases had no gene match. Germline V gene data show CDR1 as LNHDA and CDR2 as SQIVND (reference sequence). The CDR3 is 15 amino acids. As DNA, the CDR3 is TGTGCCAGTACCCACCCGACAGGGGCGACTGAAAAACTGTTTTTT. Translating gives CASTHPTGATEKLFF. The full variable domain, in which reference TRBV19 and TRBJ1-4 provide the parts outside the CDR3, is DGGITQSPKYLFRKEGQNVTLSCEQNLNHDAMYWYRQDPGQGLRLIYYSQIVNDFQKGDIAEGYSVSREKKESFPLTVTSAQKNPTAFYLCASTHPTGATEKLFFGSGTQLSVL.

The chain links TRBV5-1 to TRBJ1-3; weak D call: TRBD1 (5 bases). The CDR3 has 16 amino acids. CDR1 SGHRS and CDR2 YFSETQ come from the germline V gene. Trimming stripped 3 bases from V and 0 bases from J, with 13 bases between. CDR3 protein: CASSSLDISSGNTIYF. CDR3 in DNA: TGCGCCAGCAGCTCGTTGGACATTAGCTCTGGAAACACCATATATTTT.